The subject of this entry is one T cell receptor (beta chain). Its antigen is unknown. The data stem from a study of CD8 T cells in Susac syndrome. On the study more broadly: Sequenced Susac syndrome patients included about six with active disease and fewer than ten who were in remission. Study-level results: The CD4+ T cell repertoires, which came from Susac syndrome patients, showed no sign of clonal expansion.

RNA was extracted with the RNeasy kit, and a quantity of about 0.45 to 1 ug was reverse transcribed using random hexamers. Coverage of TCR beta CDR3 amplification by immunoSEQ multiplex PCR extended to 54 Vbeta and 13 Jbeta. TCRdb processed the immunoSEQ multiplex PCR reads anew with MiXCR; each CDR3 protein has one entry. The table records 160,000 or so distinct CDR3 sequences, around 94% of them present only once. The recently defined diagnostic criteria for definite or probable disease were met by the Susac syndrome patients. The CDR3 has 13 amino acids. Germline V lookup: CDR1 KGHDR, CDR2 SFDVKD. Trimming removed 2 bases from V and 6 bases from J, with 7 bases in between.

Input material: CD4+ T cells from PBMCs. The sequence was obtained from a human donor with Susac syndrome. This chain connects TRBV24-1 to TRBJ2-1; D ambiguous. CDR3 in DNA: TGTGCCACCAGTGATTCCTGGAGCAATGAGCAGTTCTTC. Protein: CATSDSWSNEQFF.